Listed here are 22 T cell receptor beta chains from one sample, sequenced in a study of blood T cell repertoires in COVID-19. Assay: immunoSEQ multiplex PCR; the TCRdb copy retains only in-frame clones and omits some. Among roughly 99,000 clones listed, roughly 80% were seen once. Sequencing was done on a sample of peripheral blood. Receptor source: a human donor in a cohort sampled during active COVID-19.

The chain combines TRBV19 with TRBJ2-5; tentatively, D is TRBD2 (5 bases). V was trimmed by 10 bases and J by 5 bases, leaving 20 bases between them. CDR1 and CDR2 from the germline V gene are LNHDA and SQIVND (reference sequence). The CDR3 runs to 14 residues. The CDR3 DNA reads TGTGCCACCCGGAAGGGAGTGCGTCGCGAGACCCAGTACTTC. Its protein product is CATRKGVRRETQYF.

This clone has only one observation. The rearrangement joins TRBV7-2 to TRBJ2-2, with 12 bases fitting TRBD2. This CDR3 is 15 amino acids long. J gave up 6 bases and V 5 bases, and 4 bases lay outside the gene matches. From germline, CDR1 is SGHTA and CDR2 FQGNSA. This CDR3 reads CASSIRLAGAGELFF. The CDR3 DNA is TGTGCCAGCAGCATCAGACTAGCGGGAGCCGGGGAGCTGTTTTTT. Using reference TRBV7-2 and TRBJ2-2 for the parts outside the CDR3, the full variable domain is GAGVSQSPSNKVTEKGKDVELRCDPISGHTALYWYRQSLGQGLEFLIYFQGNSAPDKSGLPSDRFSAERTGGSVSTLTIQRTQQEDSAVYLCASSIRLAGAGELFFGEGSRLTVL.

The chain is built from TRBV2 and TRBJ1-4; unclear D gene. The germline V and J ends were trimmed by 7 bases and 6 bases, with 18 bases remaining between them. Germline V gene data show CDR1 as SNHLY and CDR2 as FYNNEI. This CDR3 has 15 residues. CDR3 region: CASTLERSRDEKLFF. The CDR3 bases are TGTGCCAGCACTCTGGAAAGGAGTAGAGATGAAAAACTGTTTTTT.

This rearrangement joins TRBV5-1 to TRBJ2-2, with TRBD2 matching 8 bases. The CDR3 sequence is 17 residues long. Germline V gives CDR1 SGHRS, CDR2 YFSETQ. Trimming cost V 4 bases and J 0 bases; bases outside gene matches: 8. CDR3 nucleotide sequence: TGCGCCAGCAGCCATTATACTAGCGGTGCGAACACCGGGGAGCTGTTTTTT. Encoded protein: CASSHYTSGANTGELFF.

The chain combines TRBV13 with TRBJ2-1, with 11 nucleotides matching TRBD1. The CDR3 spans 18 residues. With V trimmed by 4 bases and J by 4 bases, 12 bases remained unmatched. Germline V gene lookup returns CDR1 PRHDT and CDR2 FYEKMQ (reference sequence). The CDR3 sequence is CASSSYPYRDRGYNEQFF. As DNA, the CDR3 is TGTGCCAGCAGCTCCTACCCTTACCGGGACAGGGGGTACAATGAGCAGTTCTTC.

The V and J genes are TRBV19 and TRBJ2-2; 13 bases agree with TRBD2. The J segment lost 2 bases and the V segment lost 10 bases, leaving 7 bases of the junction unmatched. The CDR3 length is 16 residues. Germline V gene data show CDR1 as LNHDA and CDR2 as SQIVND (reference sequence). The CDR3 reads CATGTSGKVNTGELFF. The CDR3 DNA sequence: TGTGCCACCGGGACTAGCGGGAAGGTTAACACCGGGGAGCTGTTTTTT.

The chain uses TRBV15 and TRBJ1-6, with a possible D match to TRBD1 (6 bases). CDR3 length: 15 residues. Deletions cut 1 base from V and 7 bases from J, with 11 bases between. Per the germline V gene, CDR1 is LNHNV and CDR2 is YYDKDF (reference sequence). This chain's CDR3 is CATSRGSGVNSPLHF. In DNA form, the CDR3 reads TGTGCCACCAGCAGAGGGTCAGGGGTCAATTCACCCCTCCACTTT.

V gene TRBV28 combines with J gene TRBJ2-7; a weak D match, TRBD1 (5 bases). The V gene lost 7 bases and the J gene lost 3 bases, with 22 bases spanning the gap. The CDR3 spans 16 residues. Germline lookup yields CDR1 MDHEN and CDR2 SYDVKM. DNA for the CDR3: TGTGCCAGCATTTCCACCAGGGCCGAGCTCCTCTACGAGCAGTACTTC. It specifies CASISTRAELLYEQYF.

The J gene is TRBJ2-1, the V gene TRBV6-2 or TRBV6-3, with D uncertain. The CDR3 totals 14 residues. V gave up 3 bases and J gave up 0 bases, with 6 bases separating them. Germline lookup yields CDR1 MNHEY and CDR2 SVGEGT. The CDR3 region has the DNA TGTGCCAGCAGTTATACTTTCTCCTACAATGAGCAGTTCTTC. Translation gives CASSYTFSYNEQFF.

The chain joins TRBV7-3 to TRBJ2-2; D unclear. With 6 bases removed from V and 0 bases from J, the gap between germline ends came to 11 bases. The CDR3 sequence is 15 residues long. Germline CDR1 reads SGHTA; CDR2 reads FQGTGA. The CDR3 coding sequence is TGTGCCAGCAGGACTGGCGGTTCGAACACCGGGGAGCTGTTTTTT. Translated, it gives CASRTGGSNTGELFF.

The chain combines TRBV7-6 with TRBJ2-4; 12 nucleotides align to TRBD2. CDR1 is SGHVS and CDR2 is FNYEAQ in the germline V gene. This CDR3 region has 15 residues. V shed 4 bases and J 5 bases; nucleotides not matched to a gene: 3. The CDR3 reads CASSSGTSGQNIQYF. Written as DNA, the CDR3 is TGTGCCAGCAGCTCTGGGACTAGCGGGCAAAACATTCAGTACTTC. Together with reference TRBV7-6 and TRBJ2-4, the CDR3 gives the full variable domain: GAGVSQSPRYKVTKRGQDVALRCDPISGHVSLYWYRQALGQGPEFLTYFNYEAQQDKSGLPNDRFSAERPEGSISTLTIQRTEQRDSAMYRCASSSGTSGQNIQYFGAGTRLSVL.

The CDR3 bases are TGTGCCAGTAGCGGGCTATCCTACGAGCAGTACTTC. Translated, it gives CASSGLSYEQYF. This chain connects TRBV10-3 to TRBJ2-7, with 7 bases lining up with TRBD2. The CDR3 is 12 residues long. Germline V gives CDR1 ENHRY, CDR2 SYGVKD. After removal of 10 bases from V and 1 base from J, the junction contained 4 bases not matched to a gene.

The chain employs TRBV5-1 and TRBJ2-7; 9 nucleotides align to TRBD1. This CDR3 region has 14 residues. V shed 4 bases and J 2 bases; nucleotides not matched to a gene: 4. Germline V gives CDR1 SGHRS, CDR2 YFSETQ. The CDR3, as DNA: TGCGCCAGCAGCGTAGGGACAGGGACCTACGAGCAGTACGTC. This sequence encodes CASSVGTGTYEQYV.

This clone was seen only once. This sequence joins TRBV28 and TRBJ1-2; D possibly corresponds to TRBD1 (6 bases). CDR3 length: 14 amino acids. Trimming removed 8 bases from V and 8 bases from J, with 21 bases in between. CDR1 MDHEN and CDR2 SYDVKM come from the germline V gene. CDR3 nucleotides: TGTGCCAGCTCTCAGACCAGGGGATTTGACGGCTACACCTTC. Encoded protein: CASSQTRGFDGYTF.

The chain employs TRBV12-3 or TRBV12-4 and TRBJ1-2; TRBD1 matches 9 bases. The CDR3 has 13 residues. V lost 6 bases and J lost 8; bases outside the gene matches: 7. DNA of the CDR3: TGTGCCAGCAGAACCGGACAGGGGAAAGGCTACACCTTC. It yields the protein CASRTGQGKGYTF.

The J gene is TRBJ1-1, the V gene TRBV6-5, with 8 positions matching TRBD1. Germline V CDR1 and CDR2: MNHEY, SVGAGI. V lost 5 bases and J lost 5; bases outside the gene matches: 7. This CDR3 has 14 residues. The CDR3 DNA reads as TGTGCCAGCAGTCAGGGGGCGATGAGGACTGAAGCTTTCTTT. Protein: CASSQGAMRTEAFF.

The chain has TRBV7-2 and TRBJ2-1; 14 positions match TRBD2. V lost 4 bases and J lost 7; bases outside the gene matches: 6. The CDR3 is 16 residues long. Germline CDR1 reads SGHTA; CDR2 reads FQGNSA. The CDR3 DNA sequence: TGTGCCAGCAGCTCGGGACTAGCGGGGGCGAGTAATGAGCAGTTCTTC. It yields the protein CASSSGLAGASNEQFF.

V usage is TRBV9 and J usage is TRBJ2-3; D not certain. This CDR3 region has 14 residues. In germline, CDR1 is SGDLS, CDR2 YYNGEE. Deletions cut 0 bases from V and 2 bases from J, with 7 bases between. CDR3 coding DNA: TGTGCCAGCAGCGTAGAAGCGCCCACAGATACGCAGTATTTT. Amino acids: CASSVEAPTDTQYF. The variable domain in full, with the rest retrieved from reference TRBV9 and TRBJ2-3, is DSGVTQTPKHLITATGQRVTLRCSPRSGDLSVYWYQQSLDQGLQFLIQYYNGEERAKGNILERFSAQQFPDLHSELNLSSLELGDSALYFCASSVEAPTDTQYFGPGTRLTVL.

The chain uses TRBV4-3 and TRBJ2-1, with 10 nucleotides matching TRBD2. V lost 1 base and J lost 7; bases outside the gene matches: 10. Germline V gene sequence: CDR1 LGHNA, CDR2 YSLEER. CDR3 length: 17 amino acids. CDR3 sequence reads: CASSQARAGGPENEQFF. The CDR3 nucleotides are TGCGCCAGCAGCCAAGCACGAGCGGGAGGGCCTGAGAATGAGCAGTTCTTC.

This clone was counted a few times. The chain recombines TRBV19 with TRBJ2-3; 7 nucleotides agree with TRBD2. The V and J ends lost 7 bases and 4 bases, in that order; junction bases with no gene match: 17. This CDR3 contains 17 residues. Germline lookup yields CDR1 LNHDA and CDR2 SQIVND (reference sequence). CDR3 loop: CASNPWVGAGMPDTQYF. The CDR3 DNA sequence: TGTGCCAGTAACCCCTGGGTGGGAGCGGGAATGCCAGATACGCAGTATTTT.

The chain combines TRBV7-2 with TRBJ1-5; TRBD1 might be the D (6 bases). The CDR3 spans 13 residues. V was shortened by 4 bases and J by 3 bases, with 7 bases between the two germline ends. CDR1 SGHTA and CDR2 FQGNSA come from the germline V gene. The CDR3 region has the DNA TGTGCCAGCAGCTGGGACAACAATCAGCCCCAGCATTTT. Its protein product is CASSWDNNQPQHF.

This clone was recorded a few times. This sequence joins TRBV27 and TRBJ2-7, with 9 nucleotides matching TRBD1. This CDR3 is built from 14 residues. CDR1 is MNHEY, CDR2 SMNVEV, per germline (reference sequence). J gave up 5 bases and V 6 bases, and 8 bases lay outside the gene matches. The chain's CDR3 is CASSRDRVDHEQYF. CDR3 sequence (DNA): TGTGCCAGCAGCCGGGACAGGGTCGACCACGAGCAGTACTTC.